A selection of T cell receptor beta chains follows, all from one sample in a study of blood T cell repertoires in COVID-19. Method: immunoSEQ multiplex PCR; TCRdb's copy keeps in-frame clones and lacks some. Of about 64,000 clones in the sample, approximately 91% were seen once. The sample consisted of peripheral blood. The source of these receptors is a human donor in a cohort sampled during active COVID-19. The CDR3 runs from the conserved cysteine through the conserved F or W.

>TRBJ2-3|TRBV7-2
CASSSEGGGRPGTDTQYF
>TRBJ1-2|TRBV6-4
CASSDSSFGGAGGYTF
>TRBJ2-1|TRBV7-2
CASSPGLAGKSDYNEQFF
>TRBJ2-3|TRBV5-6
CASSRPQGADTQYF
>TRBJ2-5|TRBV19
CASSMLDRTTGEYF
>TRBJ1-5|TRBV28
CASRPTGEGNQPQHF
>TRBJ1-2|TRBV29-1
CSVHRDSILYGYTF
>TRBJ1-2|TRBV21-1
CASSPRGQYGYTF
>TRBJ1-1|TRBV6-2/TRBV6-3
CASRYSRDSLSRGTAFF
>TRBJ2-7|TRBV11-1
CASSLGGSYEQYF
>TRBJ2-1|TRBV14
CASSQIAGGSNEQFF
>TRBJ2-7|TRBV3-1/TRBV3-2
CASSQDLSGEGSYEQYF
>TRBJ2-5|TRBV28
CASTPGLADQETQYF
>TRBJ2-3|TRBV28
CASSYPQEGPDTQYF
>TRBJ2-7|TRBV28
CASSPGGVQPYEQYF
>TRBJ2-2|TRBV7-9
CATSLAGDTGELFF
>TRBJ1-1|TRBV5-6
CASSQNRAEAFF
>TRBJ2-2|TRBV7-9
CASSLWSGGNTGELFF
>TRBJ1-2|TRBV19
CASRDRGLHGYTF
>TRBJ1-1|TRBV7-9
CASSLGAGRLNTEAFF
>TRBJ2-1|TRBV29-1
CSVGPGSSYNEQFF
>TRBJ2-4|TRBV21-1
CARPTYWLAEPLPTDIQYF
>TRBJ2-3|TRBV25-1
CASSEPPSRGTDTQYF
>TRBJ2-1|TRBV6-5
CASSSWTSGRNEQFF
>TRBJ2-3|TRBV11-3
CASSPRTGGVGTDTQYF
>TRBJ2-7|TRBV20-1
CSASTGRAGNEQYF
>TRBJ2-7|TRBV4-3
CASSQGWEGDYEQYF
>TRBJ1-2|TRBV27
CASRSSGGSYGYTF
>TRBJ2-7|TRBV7-8
CASSGRRASGLLSSYEQYF
>TRBJ2-3|TRBV28
CASSSPGLAGGPGTDTQYF
>TRBJ2-5|TRBV28
CASSLPGLAGGPGQETQYF
>TRBJ2-5|TRBV6-2/TRBV6-3
CASSPGQGQETQYF
>TRBJ2-1|TRBV18
CASSPVAGTYNEQFF
>TRBJ2-7|TRBV29-1
CSVGLAGGGEQYF
>TRBJ2-7|TRBV6-2/TRBV6-3
CASSYSTVRGAYEQYF
>TRBJ2-2|TRBV6-1
CASSDSGNTGELFF
>TRBJ2-4|TRBV4-1
CASSQGALRREGLAKNIQYF
>TRBJ2-6|TRBV28
CASSPGTPGVANVLTF
>TRBJ1-6|TRBV12-3/TRBV12-4
CASSFEGNSPLHF
>TRBJ2-7|TRBV28
CASSPRDFSSYEQYF
>TRBJ2-3|TRBV19
CASKSGVETDTQYF
>TRBJ2-7|TRBV7-9
CAPPANKGRELYEQYF
>TRBJ1-1|TRBV7-2
CASSLEGGKEFAAFF
>TRBJ2-7|TRBV6-5
CASSRGTEHYEQYF
>TRBJ2-1|TRBV7-6
CASSRPPTSSYNEQFF
>TRBJ2-3|TRBV6-5
CASTRALAGTDTQYF
>TRBJ2-1|TRBV7-6
CASSLGTSGSYNEQFF
>TRBJ2-1|TRBV24-1
CATSDPLSYNEQFF
>TRBJ2-5|TRBV6-1
CASSETVEETQYF
>TRBJ2-3|TRBV3-1/TRBV3-2
CASSPEGWDTDTQYF
>TRBJ1-4|TRBV19
CASSRQGISEKLFF
>TRBJ1-1|TRBV9
CASSETGGVATEAFF
>TRBJ1-1|TRBV18
CASSISGQHVNTEAFF
>TRBJ2-7|TRBV7-2
CASSLVLAGAKEQYF